These T cell receptor beta chains were read from a single sample in a study of T cell responses to AZD1222 COVID-19 vaccine. Method: immunoSEQ multiplex PCR; TCRdb's copy keeps in-frame clones and lacks some. The sample consists of 100,000 to 150,000 clones, 88% of them appearing once. Here the sequenced sample was peripheral blood, taken on day 0 of AZD1222 vaccination. The receptors were sampled from an adult in good health. CDR3s include the opening cysteine and the closing phenylalanine or tryptophan. A D gene is named only where the DNA matches it firmly.

>NA|TRBV6-5|15|TRBJ2-3
CASSYSNRSPDTQYF
TGTGCCAGCAGTTACTCGAACAGATCCCCGGATACGCAGTATTTT
>TRBD2|TRBV19|17|TRBJ2-1
CASRSLDSGGSYNEQFF
TGTGCCAGTAGGAGCTTGGATAGCGGGGGGTCCTACAATGAGCAGTTCTTC
>NA|TRBV2|13|TRBJ1-2
CASSGQGNYGYTF
TGTGCCAGCAGCGGGCAGGGCAACTATGGCTACACCTTC
>TRBD1|TRBV28|15|TRBJ2-7
CASRGDRGSPYEQYF
TGTGCCAGCAGGGGGGACAGGGGCTCGCCCTACGAGCAGTACTTC
>TRBD2|TRBV5-1|17|TRBJ2-3
CASSLRISGVLTDTQYF
TGCGCCAGCAGCCTACGAATTAGCGGGGTCCTCACAGATACGCAGTATTTT
>TRBD2|TRBV7-8|15|TRBJ2-1
CASSLGLAGNNEQFF
TGTGCCAGCAGCCTGGGACTAGCGGGGAACAATGAGCAGTTCTTC
>TRBD1|TRBV18|14|TRBJ1-4
CASSLGTGDEKLFF
TGTGCCAGCTCCCTAGGGACAGGGGATGAAAAACTGTTTTTT
>TRBD1|TRBV6-6|15|TRBJ1-6
CASSYRTGNYSPLHF
TGTGCCAGCAGTTACCGGACAGGGAATTATTCACCCCTCCACTTT
>NA|TRBV5-1|14|TRBJ2-5
CASSLSTAQETQYF
TGCGCCAGCAGCTTGAGCACGGCACAAGAGACCCAGTACTTC
>NA|TRBV19|14|TRBJ2-5
CASSDSGTKETQYF
TGTGCCAGTAGCGATTCCGGGACCAAAGAGACCCAGTACTTC
>NA|TRBV6-5|15|TRBJ2-7
CASSPGDLSSYEQYF
TGTGCCAGCTCCCCCGGGGACCTCAGCTCCTACGAGCAGTACTTC